This is a list of T cell receptor beta chains from one sample in a study of T-cell reconstitution after alpha-beta-depleted transplantation in children. One entry per CDR3 protein results from TCRdb running MiXCR on the PCR reads. The sample has roughly 500,000 distinct CDR3 sequences; more than 9% are singletons. The starting material was PBMCs, obtained before TCRalphabeta/CD19-depleted stem cell transplant. All receptors come from a child aged 2 to 10 with inherited bone marrow failure, due to receive a stem cell transplant. Both conserved end residues are part of each CDR3. D genes are given only for firm matches. Expanded clones are given a class, and other clones once, few, many or no size at all.

d_call	clone_size	v_call	j_call	cdr3_nt	cdr3_aa
TRBD2	many	TRBV10-3	TRBJ2-1	TGTGCCATCAGTGAGTCCGGGACTAGAAACAATGAGCAGTTCTTC	CAISESGTRNNEQFF
-	many	TRBV4-3	TRBJ2-7	TGCGCCAGCAGCCAAGGGGCCCTGCCTGGACCCTACGAGCAGTACTTC	CASSQGALPGPYEQYF
-	many	TRBV4-3	TRBJ1-2	TGCGCCAGCAGCCAAGATGTGGCAGGGTCGGACTATGGCTACACCTTC	CASSQDVAGSDYGYTF
-	many	TRBV12-3/TRBV12-4	TRBJ2-2	TGTGCCAGTCGACCCTATTTCCCCGGGGAGCTGTTTTTT	CASRPYFPGELFF
-	many	TRBV20-1	TRBJ2-7	TGCAGAACTAGTGGTCTATTGGAATACGAGCAGTACTTC	CRTSGLLEYEQYF
-	many	TRBV29-1	TRBJ1-2	TGCAGCGTCTCGGTGGGGGCAAACTATGGCTACACCTTC	CSVSVGANYGYTF
TRBD2	many	TRBV6-2/TRBV6-3	TRBJ2-1	TGTGCCAGCACCAGGACTAGCGGCAACAATGAGCAGTTCTTC	CASTRTSGNNEQFF
TRBD2	few	TRBV7-2	TRBJ2-7	TGTGCCAGCAGCTTAGACTGGGGGGGCTCCTACGAGCAGTACTTC	CASSLDWGGSYEQYF
TRBD1	-	TRBV5-5	TRBJ1-2	TGTGCCTCCCGACAGGGGGTAAACCCTAACTATGGCTACACCTTC	CASRQGVNPNYGYTF
TRBD2	many	TRBV7-2	TRBJ2-3	TGTGCCAGCAGCTTTCTAGCGGGGAGCGGGGATACGCAGTATTTT	CASSFLAGSGDTQYF
-	-	TRBV12-3/TRBV12-4	TRBJ2-6	TGTGCCAGCAGTTTGAGGGGAGGACGAAGCCTCTCTGGGGCCAACGTCCTGACTTTC	CASSLRGGRSLSGANVLTF
TRBD1	many	TRBV12-3/TRBV12-4	TRBJ1-6	TGTGCCAGCAGCCTGGGACAGGGTCATTCACCCCTCCACTTT	CASSLGQGHSPLHF
-	many	TRBV18	TRBJ1-4	TGTGCCAGCTCACCCACCCCTAATGAAAAACTGTTTTTT	CASSPTPNEKLFF
TRBD1	many	TRBV12-3/TRBV12-4	TRBJ2-7	TGTGCCAGCAGTTTAGAGGGGACAGGTAGCTACGAGCAGTACTTC	CASSLEGTGSYEQYF
TRBD2	many	TRBV20-1	TRBJ2-7	TGCAGTGCGATCGGACTAGCGGGGACTTACGAGCAGTACTTC	CSAIGLAGTYEQYF
TRBD1	-	TRBV7-9	TRBJ2-1	TGTGCCGGCAGCCTACATCCGGGACAGCCCTACAATGAGCAGTTCTTC	CAGSLHPGQPYNEQFF
TRBD2	many	TRBV4-3	TRBJ2-7	TGCGCCAGCAGCCAGCCCCGGGAGGAGCGGGAGACGTACGAGCAGTACTTC	CASSQPREERETYEQYF
-	many	TRBV20-1	TRBJ2-2	TGCAGTGCTAGAATCCCGGGATTCGACACCGGGGAGCTGTTTTTT	CSARIPGFDTGELFF
-	few	TRBV20-1	TRBJ2-5	TGCTGTGCTAGAGCCGCAACCCGGGGGCAAGAGACCCAGTACTTC	CCARAATRGQETQYF
-	once	TRBV13	TRBJ2-1	TGTGCCAGCAGCATGACGGGGGACAGCCAGTACAATGAGCAGTTCTTC	CASSMTGDSQYNEQFF
-	many	TRBV3-1	TRBJ2-1	TGTGCCAGCAGCCCGAGCTTCAATGAGCAGTTCTTC	CASSPSFNEQFF
TRBD2	many	TRBV4-3	TRBJ2-5	TGCGCCAGCAGCCGGGGACTATTTCTTGGAGAGACCCAGTACTTC	CASSRGLFLGETQYF
TRBD1	many	TRBV6-5	TRBJ1-2	TGTGCCAGCAGTTTTACAGGGGTGGCTAACTATGGCTACACCTTC	CASSFTGVANYGYTF
-	many	TRBV29-1	TRBJ1-1	TGCAGCGTTGGGCTTGATGGAGGGGGGAGGACTGAAGCTTTCTTT	CSVGLDGGGRTEAFF
-	many	TRBV29-1	TRBJ2-5	TGCAGCGTTGAGAAAGGAGGGGAGACCCAGTACTTC	CSVEKGGETQYF
TRBD1	many	TRBV12-3/TRBV12-4	TRBJ1-5	TGTGCCAGCAGCATTCAGGGGGGTGATCAGCCCCAGCATTTT	CASSIQGGDQPQHF
-	few	TRBV10-3	TRBJ2-7	TGTGCCATCAGGGAAGGACTGTCTAGCTCCTACGAGCAGTACTTC	CAIREGLSSSYEQYF
-	-	TRBV6-5	TRBJ1-1	TGTGCCAGCAGTTACTCGAGCAGGGACACTGAAGCTTTCTTT	CASSYSSRDTEAFF
-	few	TRBV11-2	TRBJ2-5	TGTGCCAGCAGCGTTGGGCAGACCCAGTACTTC	CASSVGQTQYF
TRBD2	many	TRBV20-1	TRBJ2-7	TGCAGTGCTAGAGCCGGGACTAGCGACTACGAGCAGTACTTC	CSARAGTSDYEQYF
TRBD2	few	TRBV7-2	TRBJ2-7	TGTGCCAGCAGCTTAGTCGCGGGAGGATACGGTTCCTACGAGCAGTACTTC	CASSLVAGGYGSYEQYF
TRBD1	many	TRBV12-3/TRBV12-4	TRBJ2-1	TGTGCCAGCAGTCCGGACAGGGCCTACAATGAGCAGTTCTTC	CASSPDRAYNEQFF
TRBD2	few	TRBV7-2	TRBJ2-7	TGTGCCAGCAGCGGGACTAGCGGGAGAAACTACGAGCAGTACTTC	CASSGTSGRNYEQYF
-	many	TRBV3-1	TRBJ1-2	TGTGCCAGCAGCCAAGGCGGCGGACCACGCTATGGCTACACCTTC	CASSQGGGPRYGYTF
-	few	TRBV9	TRBJ2-1	TGTGCCAGCAGCGTAGCTCGGGGCAGGGAGCCCCCTTCGGATGAGCAGTTCTTC	CASSVARGREPPSDEQFF
-	many	TRBV5-6	TRBJ2-7	TGTGCCAGCAGCTTGGACGTGTCAGGGGGGTACGAGCAGTACTTC	CASSLDVSGGYEQYF
-	-	TRBV7-2	TRBJ1-6	TGTGCCAGCAGCTTATCACCGGCAGGGCTGACTTCACCCCTCCACTTT	CASSLSPAGLTSPLHF
TRBD1	many	TRBV6-5	TRBJ2-7	TGTGCCAGCAGTTACTCGGGACAGTCCTACGAGCAGTACTTC	CASSYSGQSYEQYF
TRBD2	few	TRBV5-6	TRBJ2-1	TGTGCCAGCAGCTTTCCTAGCGGGACTCTGGATGAGCAGTTCTTC	CASSFPSGTLDEQFF
-	many	TRBV3-1	TRBJ1-5	TGTGCCAGCAGCCAAGGGGTGGACTTCAATCAGCCCCAGCATTTT	CASSQGVDFNQPQHF
TRBD1	many	TRBV29-1	TRBJ1-1	TGCAGCGTTGAACCGGGACAGGGGGCCGGGGCTTTCTTT	CSVEPGQGAGAFF
TRBD1	many	TRBV29-1	TRBJ1-2	TGCAGCGTTCCCACAGGGGGCGTCGGCTATGGCTACACCTTC	CSVPTGGVGYGYTF
-	many	TRBV7-2	TRBJ1-3	TGTGCCAGCAGCTTAGTCTCGGGGCCTGGAAACACCATATATTTT	CASSLVSGPGNTIYF
-	-	TRBV6-1	TRBJ2-3	TGTGCCAGGAAAGGGGCGGATCAAGATACGCAGTATTTT	CARKGADQDTQYF